The text below deals with one T cell receptor beta chain. Per the authors' pipeline: The authors estimated nucleated cell counts from reference gene primer amplification. Clones were sequenced by immunoSEQ multiplex PCR, and TCRdb holds only the in-frame ones, with some missing. The V and J calls and the clone size are those of that table, but D and trimming were determined from the DNA. The data show roughly 230,000 clones, roughly four fifths seen once. This sample is drawn from a study of blood T cell repertoires in COVID-19. The CDR3 is 15 residues long. V shed 3 bases and J shed 2 bases, with 14 bases lying between them. The germline gives CDR1 LNHDA, CDR2 SQIVND (reference sequence).

The chain has TRBV19 and TRBJ2-7; D unclear. Input material: peripheral blood. This TCR came from a woman aged 45 to 65 with acute or convalescent COVID-19. The CDR3, as DNA: TGTGCCAGTAGTATCGAGGCGGATTCTACCTACGAGCAGTACTTC. Protein product: CASSIEADSTYEQYF.